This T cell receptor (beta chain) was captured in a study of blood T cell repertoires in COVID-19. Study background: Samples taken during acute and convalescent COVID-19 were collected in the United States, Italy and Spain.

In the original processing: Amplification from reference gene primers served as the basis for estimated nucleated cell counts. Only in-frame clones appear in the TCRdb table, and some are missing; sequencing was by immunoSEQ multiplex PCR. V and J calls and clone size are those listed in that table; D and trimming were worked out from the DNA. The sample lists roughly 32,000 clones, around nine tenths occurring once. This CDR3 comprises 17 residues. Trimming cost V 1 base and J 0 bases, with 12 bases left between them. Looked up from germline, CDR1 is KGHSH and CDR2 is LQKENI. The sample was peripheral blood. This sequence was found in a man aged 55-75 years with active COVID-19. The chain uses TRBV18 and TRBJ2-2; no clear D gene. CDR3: CASSPQVQYANTGELFF. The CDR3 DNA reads TGTGCCAGCTCACCACAAGTACAGTACGCGAACACCGGGGAGCTGTTTTTT. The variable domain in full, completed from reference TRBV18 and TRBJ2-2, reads NAGVMQNPRHLVRRRGQEARLRCSPMKGHSHVYWYRQLPEEGLKFMVYLQKENIIDESGMPKERFSAEFPKEGPSILRIQQVVRGDSAAYFCASSPQVQYANTGELFFGEGSRLTVL.